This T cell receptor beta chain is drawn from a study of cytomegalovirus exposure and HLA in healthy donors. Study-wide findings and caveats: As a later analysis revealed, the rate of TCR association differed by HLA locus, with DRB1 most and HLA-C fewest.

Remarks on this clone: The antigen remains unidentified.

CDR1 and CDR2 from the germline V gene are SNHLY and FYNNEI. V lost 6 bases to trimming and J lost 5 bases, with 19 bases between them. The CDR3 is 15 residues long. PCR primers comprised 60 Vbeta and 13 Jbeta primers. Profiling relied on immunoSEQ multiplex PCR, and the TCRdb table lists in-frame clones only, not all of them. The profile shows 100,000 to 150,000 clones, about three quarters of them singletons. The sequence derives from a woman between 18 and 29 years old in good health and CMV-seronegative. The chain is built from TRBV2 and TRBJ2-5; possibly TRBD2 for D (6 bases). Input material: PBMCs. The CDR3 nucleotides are TGTGCCAGCAGCCTTGGAGGGAGTGGGGTCGAGACCCAGTACTTC. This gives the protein CASSLGGSGVETQYF.